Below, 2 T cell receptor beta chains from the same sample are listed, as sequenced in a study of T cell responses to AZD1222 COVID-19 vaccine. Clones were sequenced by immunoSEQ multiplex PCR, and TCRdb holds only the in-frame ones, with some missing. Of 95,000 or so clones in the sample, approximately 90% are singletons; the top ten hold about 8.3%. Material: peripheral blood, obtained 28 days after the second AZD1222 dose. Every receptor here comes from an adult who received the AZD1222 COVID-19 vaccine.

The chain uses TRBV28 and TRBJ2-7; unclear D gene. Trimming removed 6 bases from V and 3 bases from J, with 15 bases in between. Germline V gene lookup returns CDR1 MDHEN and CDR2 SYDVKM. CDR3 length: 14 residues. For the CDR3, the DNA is TGTGCCAGCAGCTCCCTGAGGAGAGGCTACGAGCAGTACTTC. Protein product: CASSSLRRGYEQYF.

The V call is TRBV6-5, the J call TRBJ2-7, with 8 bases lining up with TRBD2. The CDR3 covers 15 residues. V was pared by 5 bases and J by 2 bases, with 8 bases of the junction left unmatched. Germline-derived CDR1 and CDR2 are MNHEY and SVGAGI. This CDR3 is CASSPYSGNTYEQYF. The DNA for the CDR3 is TGTGCCAGCAGTCCCTATAGCGGGAACACCTACGAGCAGTACTTC.